This T cell receptor (beta chain) comes out of a study of CXCR3-negative and CXCR3-positive naive CD8 T cells. Study-level points and caveats: Each naive subset displayed comparably high diversity, whereas memory CD8+ cells displayed much lower diversity. The TRBV-TRBJ usage of naive CXCR3-negative and CXCR3-positive cells was similar, but that of memory cells differed. CXCR3-positive naive cells had TRB CDR3s that were more hydrophobic than CXCR3-negative naive cells had.

Carrying UMI labels, the TRB cDNA libraries were prepared through 5' RACE. From the 5' RACE reads, TCRdb lists one entry per CDR3 protein and no DNA. This table lists several thousand distinct CDR3 sequences. Concerning this clonotype: Its antigen is not identified.

Using triplicate sorts, about 270,000 cells were collected each time from every CD8+ T cell subset. Identification of naive CD8+ T cells rested on CD45RO-CCR7+CD27+CD95- status. Input material: naive CXCR3+ CD8+ T cells from blood. Described subset: CD45RO-CCR7+CD27+CD95- naive CD8+ T cells expressing CXCR3 (TNR3+). The receptor's source is a human donor in good health. Some clones in this sample may be carry-over from other donors' samples.

The CDR3 spells CASSYDQNTEAFF. This sequence joins TRBV6-5 and TRBJ1-1. The length of the CDR3 is 13 residues. Germline loops: CDR1 MNHEY, CDR2 SVGAGI.